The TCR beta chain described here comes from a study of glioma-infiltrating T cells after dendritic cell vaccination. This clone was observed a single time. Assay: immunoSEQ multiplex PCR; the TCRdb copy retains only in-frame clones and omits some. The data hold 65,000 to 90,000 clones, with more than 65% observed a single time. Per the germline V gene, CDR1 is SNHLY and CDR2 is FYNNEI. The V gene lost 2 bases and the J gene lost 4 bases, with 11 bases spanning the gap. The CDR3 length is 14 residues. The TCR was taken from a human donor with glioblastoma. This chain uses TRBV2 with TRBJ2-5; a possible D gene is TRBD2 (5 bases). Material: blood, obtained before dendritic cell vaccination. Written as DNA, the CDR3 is TGTGCCAGCAGTGAAAGAGGGAGAGGAGAGACCCAGTACTTC. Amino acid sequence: CASSERGRGETQYF.